This T cell receptor beta chain was sequenced during a study of shared clonotypes between healthy human individuals. On this clone: The antigen is unknown.

V shed 2 bases, J shed 10 bases, and the junction held 5 bases outside the gene matches. This CDR3 comprises 14 residues. Germline CDR1 reads LNHDA; CDR2 reads SQIVND (reference sequence). Study-wide results and caveats: Having only a few donors restricted how much genetic and exposure-history diversity was captured.

The protocol was immunoSEQ multiplex PCR, while the TCRdb copy is restricted to in-frame clones and leaves out a portion. This table has 400,000 to 600,000 clones, roughly three quarters appearing once. For genomic DNA, unsorted samples relied on about 90 million PBMCs. The clonotype comes from a woman aged 40 to 55 in good health. Some clones in this sample may be carry-over from other donors' samples. This sequence joins TRBV19 and TRBJ2-1, with 10 nucleotides matching TRBD1. The sequencing input was PBMCs. The CDR3 DNA sequence: TGTGCCAGTAGTATAAGCGGACAGGGGGGAGAGCAGTTCTTC. This gives the protein CASSISGQGGEQFF.